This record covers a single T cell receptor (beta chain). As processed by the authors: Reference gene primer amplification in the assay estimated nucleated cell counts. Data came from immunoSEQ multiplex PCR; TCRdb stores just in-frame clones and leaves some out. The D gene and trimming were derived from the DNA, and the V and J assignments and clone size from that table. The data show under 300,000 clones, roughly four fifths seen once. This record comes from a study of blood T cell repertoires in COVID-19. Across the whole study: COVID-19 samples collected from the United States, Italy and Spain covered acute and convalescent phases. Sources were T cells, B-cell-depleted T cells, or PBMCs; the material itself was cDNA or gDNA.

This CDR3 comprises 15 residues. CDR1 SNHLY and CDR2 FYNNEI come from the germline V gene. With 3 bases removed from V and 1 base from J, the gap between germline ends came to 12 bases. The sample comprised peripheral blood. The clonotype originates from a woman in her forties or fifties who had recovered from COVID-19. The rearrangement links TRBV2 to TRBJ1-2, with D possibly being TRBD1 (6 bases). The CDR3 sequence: CASSERSGVNYGYTF. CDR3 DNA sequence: TGTGCCAGCAGTGAGAGGTCAGGGGTTAACTATGGCTACACCTTC. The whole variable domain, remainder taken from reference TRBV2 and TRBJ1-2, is EPEVTQTPSHQVTQMGQEVILRCVPISNHLYFYWYRQILGQKVEFLVSFYNNEISEKSEIFDDQFSVERPDGSNFTLKIRSTKLEDSAMYFCASSERSGVNYGYTFGSGTRLTVV.